Below are 18 T cell receptor beta chains sequenced from a single sample in a study of blood T cell repertoires in COVID-19. Sequenced by immunoSEQ multiplex PCR; TCRdb stores in-frame clones only, minus some. The sample yields about 68,000 clones, roughly 80% seen once. The sample consisted of peripheral blood. The receptors originated from a human donor in a cohort sampled during active COVID-19.

The J gene is TRBJ2-7, the V gene TRBV7-2; D unresolved. The germline V gene has CDR1 SGHTA and CDR2 FQGNSA. With 1 base removed from V and 2 bases from J, the gap between germline ends came to 9 bases. The CDR3 has 14 residues. In DNA, the CDR3 is TGTGCCAGCAGCTTAGGATCCAGAACCTACGAGCAGTACTTC. Translating it yields CASSLGSRTYEQYF.

This clone is deemed medium-sized. V and J are TRBV9 and TRBJ2-7; TRBD1 matches 8 bases. The germline CDR1 and CDR2 sequences are SGDLS and YYNGEE. The CDR3 consists of 17 residues. After removal of 0 bases from V and 3 bases from J, the junction contained 11 bases not matched to a gene. As DNA, the CDR3 is TGTGCCAGCAGCGTAGTCTATCAAACAGGGGGAGACTACGAGCAGTACTTC. This encodes CASSVVYQTGGDYEQYF.

This clone turned up a few times. This chain links TRBV27 with TRBJ1-6, with 9 bases lining up with TRBD1. Trimming removed 3 bases from V and 8 bases from J; junction bases left unmatched: 5. Germline V CDR1 and CDR2: MNHEY, SMNVEV (reference sequence). This CDR3 has 15 amino acids. CDR3 in DNA: TGTGCCAGCAGTTTCGGGACAGGGTTGGATTCACCCCTCCACTTT. It codes for CASSFGTGLDSPLHF.

The chain combines TRBV5-6 with TRBJ2-7; D might be TRBD1 (6 bases). CDR3 length: 14 residues. Trimming pared 3 bases from V and 2 bases from J, leaving 12 bases between. Germline values: CDR1 SGHDT, CDR2 YYEEEE. DNA for the CDR3: TGTGCCAGCAGCTCACAACGGGACACCTACGAGCAGTACTTC. It specifies CASSSQRDTYEQYF.

The rearrangement uses TRBV5-1 and TRBJ1-1; D is perhaps TRBD1 (5 bases). The CDR3 length is 15 residues. CDR1 and CDR2 (germline): SGHRS, YFSETQ. The V and J ends lost 0 bases and 1 base respectively, with 10 bases between them. DNA of the CDR3: TGCGCCAGCAGCTTGGAGCAGGGAAGGAACACTGAAGCTTTCTTT. This translates into CASSLEQGRNTEAFF.

The V call is TRBV25-1, the J call TRBJ1-1; possibly TRBD1 for D (6 bases). Germline V gene data show CDR1 as MGHDK and CDR2 as SYGVNS. V gave up 8 bases and J gave up 3 bases, with 13 bases separating them. CDR3 length: 13 amino acids. The DNA of the CDR3 is TGTGCCAGCGGCGACAGGTTGGACACTGAAGCTTTCTTT. Translating it yields CASGDRLDTEAFF.

The chain employs TRBV30 and TRBJ1-6; D is unresolved. CDR3 length: 13 amino acids. Per germline, CDR1 GTSNPN and CDR2 SVGIG (reference sequence). Trimming removed 2 bases from V and 7 bases from J, with 9 bases in between. The CDR3 DNA follows: TGTGCCTGGAGTATTTTTCAGAATTCACCCCTCCACTTT. It encodes CAWSIFQNSPLHF.

The chain uses TRBV28 and TRBJ2-7; the D gene is possibly TRBD1 (5 bases). CDR3 length equals 16 residues. The germline V gene has CDR1 MDHEN and CDR2 SYDVKM. Trimming cost V 3 bases and J 0 bases, with 15 bases left between them. CDR3 in DNA: TGTGCCAGCAGTTTCCTCGATGAAGGGGTCTCCTACGAGCAGTACTTC. This codes for CASSFLDEGVSYEQYF. The variable domain in full, completed from reference TRBV28 and TRBJ2-7, reads DVKVTQSSRYLVKRTGEKVFLECVQDMDHENMFWYRQDPGLGLRLIYFSYDVKMKEKGDIPEGYSVSREKKERFSLILESASTNQTSMYLCASSFLDEGVSYEQYFGPGTRLTVT.

The V call is TRBV11-2, the J call TRBJ1-1; D remains ambiguous. V was clipped by 5 bases and J by 6 bases, with 13 bases between them. The CDR3 loop spans 13 amino acids. In germline, CDR1 is SGHAT, CDR2 FQNNGV. CDR3 in amino acids: CASSLPSGSEAFF. DNA of the CDR3: TGTGCCAGCAGCCTCCCGTCCGGGTCTGAAGCTTTCTTT. The variable domain in full, with the rest retrieved from reference TRBV11-2 and TRBJ1-1, is EAGVAQSPRYKIIEKRQSVAFWCNPISGHATLYWYQQILGQGPKLLIQFQNNGVVDDSQLPKDRFSAERLKGVDSTLKIQPAKLEDSAVYLCASSLPSGSEAFFGQGTRLTVV.

The chain has TRBV28 and TRBJ2-1, with TRBD1 identical over 7 bases. The CDR3 loop spans 13 amino acids. Trimming took 5 bases from V and 4 from J; bases not matched to a gene: 2. The V gene's germline CDR1 is MDHEN and CDR2 SYDVKM. CDR3 in amino acids: CASSLGQYNEQFF. The CDR3 DNA is TGTGCCAGCAGTCTGGGACAGTACAATGAGCAGTTCTTC.

The CDR3, as DNA: TGTGCCAGCAGTCGGGACTTTAATGAAAAACTGTTTTTT. This sequence encodes CASSRDFNEKLFF. V gene TRBV12-3 or TRBV12-4 combines with J gene TRBJ1-4; possible D gene TRBD1, 5 bases. The CDR3 contains 13 residues. V lost 5 bases and J 4 bases, leaving 8 bases between the germline ends.

This clone was seen a single time. The chain uses TRBV7-9 and TRBJ1-5; 8 bases are a match to TRBD1. V was pared by 5 bases and J by 2 bases, with 5 bases of the junction left unmatched. CDR1 is SEHNR and CDR2 is FQNEAQ in the germline V gene (reference sequence). This CDR3 has 15 amino acids. As DNA, the CDR3 is TGTGCCAGCAGCCCAGGGGGCTCGGGCAATCAGCCCCAGCATTTT. Protein product: CASSPGGSGNQPQHF. Supplemented by reference TRBV7-9 and TRBJ1-5, the full variable domain reads DTGVSQNPRHKITKRGQNVTFRCDPISEHNRLYWYRQTLGQGPEFLTYFQNEAQLEKSRLLSDRFSAERPKGSFSTLEIQRTEQGDSAMYLCASSPGGSGNQPQHFGDGTRLSIL.

The V and J genes are TRBV29-1 and TRBJ1-5; D might be TRBD1 (5 bases). The CDR3 length is 15 residues. The V end lost 7 bases, the J end lost 0 bases, and 16 bases lay between the germline ends. Germline lookup yields CDR1 SQVTM and CDR2 ANQGSEA. The chain's CDR3 is CSASTGGNSNQPQHF. The CDR3 DNA reads as TGCAGCGCCTCAACAGGAGGGAATAGCAATCAGCCCCAGCATTTT. The full variable domain, with the rest looked up from reference TRBV29-1 and TRBJ1-5, is SAVISQKPSRDICQRGTSLTIQCQVDSQVTMMFWYRQQPGQSLTLIATANQGSEATYESGFVIDKFPISRPNLTFSTLTVSNMSPEDSSIYLCSASTGGNSNQPQHFGDGTRLSIL.

J is TRBJ2-4 and V is TRBV9, with 8 bases aligning to TRBD1. The CDR3 runs 13 residues. The germline CDR1 and CDR2 sequences are SGDLS and YYNGEE. V lost 4 bases and J lost 6; bases outside the gene matches: 3. CDR3 sequence: CASSPGQGNIQYF. CDR3 sequence (DNA): TGTGCCAGCAGCCCTGGACAGGGAAACATTCAGTACTTC.

V is TRBV7-6 and J is TRBJ2-5; D remains ambiguous. The V and J ends lost 1 base and 5 bases respectively, with 14 bases between them. The CDR3 covers 15 residues. CDR1 and CDR2 from the germline V gene are SGHVS and FNYEAQ. The CDR3 DNA follows: TGTGCCAGCAGCTTAGAAGCTCCACCCGGGGAGACCCAGTACTTC. Its protein product is CASSLEAPPGETQYF.

The V and J genes are TRBV6-5 and TRBJ2-7, with a possible D match to TRBD1 (6 bases). The CDR3 is 12 amino acids. Germline values: CDR1 MNHEY, CDR2 SVGAGI. The V end was cut by 11 bases, the J end by 3 bases, with 14 bases between. The CDR3 protein is CAASPTGYEQYF. CDR3 sequence (DNA): TGTGCCGCCAGCCCGACAGGCTACGAGCAGTACTTC.

The rearrangement uses TRBV28 and TRBJ2-7; 9 nucleotides agree with TRBD2. This CDR3 region has 15 residues. V gave up 6 bases and J gave up 5 bases; unmatched junction bases: 11. Germline lookup yields CDR1 MDHEN and CDR2 SYDVKM. The CDR3 coding sequence is TGTGCCAGCAGGCAGACCGGGACTAGCAACCACGAGCAGTACTTC. It encodes CASRQTGTSNHEQYF.

V gene TRBV3-1 (or the pseudogene TRBV3-2) combines with J gene TRBJ2-2; TRBD2 aligns across 8 bases. CDR3 length equals 16 residues. The V gene end was trimmed by 3 bases and the J gene end by 1 base; junction bases not matched to a gene: 4. Germline-derived CDR1 and CDR2 are LGHDT and YNNKEL (reference sequence). DNA of the CDR3: TGTGCCAGCAGCCAGCTAGCGGGTGGGAACACCGGGGAGCTGTTTTTT. Residues: CASSQLAGGNTGELFF.